A single TCR beta chain is shown here with its context. Its antigen is undetermined. Libraries were prepared by immunoSEQ multiplex PCR; TCRdb keeps only in-frame clonotypes and omits some of them. The table lists about 690,000 clones, roughly 91% of them singletons. This entry belongs to a study of shared clonotypes between healthy human individuals. Study-wide results and limits: There were few donors, and this limited the genetic and exposure-history diversity represented.

Healthy and HIV-negative, the adult donors had no recent acute infections or vaccinations. CCR7-negative CD45RA+ TemRA cells were combined with CD45RO+ cells to form CD8 memory. The CDR3 contains 15 residues. Trimming left V 2 bases short and J 7 bases short, with 14 bases between. Germline CDR1 reads SGHAT; CDR2 reads FQNNGV. This chain links TRBV11-2 with TRBJ2-2, with a tentative D call TRBD2 (5 bases). The specimen was memory CD8+ T cells from PBMCs. Subset specified: CD45RO+ cells pooled with CCR7-negative TemRA cells. The receptor comes from a young man in good health. Some clones in this sample may be carry-over from other donors' samples. Written as DNA, the CDR3 is TGTGCCAGCAGCTTACTTTTAGCGTCGAACGGGGAGCTGTTTTTT. This codes for CASSLLLASNGELFF.